The 8 T cell receptor beta chains below were found in one sample sequenced in a study of Graves' ophthalmopathy and Graves' hyperthyroidism. Researchers took RNA transcripts and amplified TCR beta CDR3 regions from them. HTBI-primed RT-PCR formed the first round, and a multiplex PCR formed the second. TCRdb recomputed calls from the multiplex PCR reads with MiXCR, one row per CDR3 protein. The table lists a few hundred thousand distinct CDR3 sequences, 18% of them singletons, with 1.5% to 2% in the top ten. The material sequenced was peripheral blood. The receptor source for this set is a young woman with Graves' ophthalmopathy.

This clonotype was picked up many times. The chain employs TRBV9 and TRBJ2-5, with D possibly TRBD1 on 6 matching bases. V was trimmed by 0 bases and J by 8 bases, leaving 11 bases between them. This CDR3 has 13 amino acids. Germline CDR1 reads SGDLS; CDR2 reads YYNGEE. Written as DNA, the CDR3 is TGTGCCAGCAGCGTAGCGGGACAAAGAACCCAGTACTTC. It specifies CASSVAGQRTQYF.

This clonotype was detected many times. The chain links TRBV20-1 to TRBJ2-2; TRBD1 aligns across 8 bases. This CDR3 region has 18 residues. Looked up from germline, CDR1 is DFQATT and CDR2 is SNEGSKA (reference sequence). With V trimmed by 3 bases and J by 5 bases, 17 bases remained unmatched. The CDR3 DNA reads TGCAGTGCTAGGGTACCATACCGGGACAGGCCAAGGACCGGGGAGCTGTTTTTT. Residues: CSARVPYRDRPRTGELFF.

The chain uses TRBV6-1 and TRBJ2-5; TRBD1 matches at 9 bases. The ends lost 0 bases at V and 4 bases at J; junction bases unmatched: 3. The CDR3 is made up of 15 amino acids. Germline CDR1 is MNHNS and CDR2 is SASEGT. The CDR3 DNA is TGTGCCAGCAGTGAAGCAGGGACAGGGCGAGAGACCCAGTACTTC. Its protein product is CASSEAGTGRETQYF.

This clonotype appeared a few times. The chain combines TRBV13 with TRBJ2-7; 8 bases map to TRBD1. Germline lookup yields CDR1 PRHDT and CDR2 FYEKMQ (reference sequence). V was pared by 3 bases and J by 6 bases, with 4 bases of the junction left unmatched. The CDR3 contains 13 residues. The CDR3 nucleotides are TGTGCCAGCAGCTTCCAGGGGGCAGGCGAGCAGTACTTC. Protein: CASSFQGAGEQYF. Filled out from reference TRBV13 and TRBJ2-7, the complete variable domain reads AAGVIQSPRHLIKEKRETATLKCYPIPRHDTVYWYQQGPGQDPQFLISFYEKMQSDKGSIPDRFSAQQFSDYHSELNMSSLELGDSALYFCASSFQGAGEQYFGPGTRLTVT.

This clonotype was found many times. The chain has TRBV6-1 and TRBJ1-2, with D possibly being TRBD1 (5 bases). This CDR3 is built from 15 residues. V shed 5 bases and J shed 8 bases, with 21 bases lying between them. The V gene's germline CDR1 is MNHNS and CDR2 SASEGT. For the CDR3, the DNA is TGTGCCAGCAGTATATTGATCGGGGCGAGCCGCGGCTACACCTTC. Translated: CASSILIGASRGYTF.

This clonotype was seen ten or more times. This rearrangement joins TRBV7-9 to TRBJ1-1; D possibly corresponds to TRBD1 (6 bases). The CDR3 loop spans 13 amino acids. V was cut by 5 bases and J by 5 bases, with 12 bases left in between. Germline V lookup: CDR1 SEHNR, CDR2 FQNEAQ (reference sequence). CDR3: CASSLQGWTEAFF. Here the CDR3 DNA reads TGTGCCAGCAGCCTCCAGGGGTGGACTGAAGCTTTCTTT.

This clonotype was observed many times. The gene calls are TRBV20-1 and TRBJ1-1, with TRBD1 as a possible D gene (5 bases). V lost 6 bases, J lost 6 bases, and 17 bases lay in between. The CDR3 is 13 amino acids. The V gene's germline CDR1 is DFQATT and CDR2 SNEGSKA (reference sequence). CDR3 sequence (DNA): TGCAGTGCGGGGGGAGGGGTTTGGGCTGAAGCTTTCTTT. It encodes CSAGGGVWAEAFF.

This clonotype was detected ten times or more. This sequence joins TRBV7-2 and TRBJ2-2; 11 nucleotides line up with TRBD2. The CDR3 extends over 19 amino acids. Germline trimming cut 5 bases from V and 2 bases from J; bases unmatched to any gene: 13. CDR1 is SGHTA, CDR2 FQGNSA, per germline. This CDR3 reads CASSLHGLAGHENTGELFF. In DNA, the CDR3 is TGTGCCAGCAGCCTCCACGGACTAGCGGGCCACGAAAACACCGGGGAGCTGTTTTTT.